These 15 T cell receptor beta chains originate from one sample sequenced in a study of blood T cell repertoires in COVID-19. Profiled with immunoSEQ multiplex PCR; TCRdb holds only in-frame clones, not every one. Here the sample spans 70,000 to 90,000 clones, about 85% being singletons. The specimen was peripheral blood. The receptors were sampled from a man in his sixties with acute or convalescent COVID-19.

This clone was counted between two and nine times. V gene TRBV5-1 combines with J gene TRBJ1-2, with 8 bases matching TRBD1. J gave up 3 bases and V 0 bases, and 7 bases lay outside the gene matches. CDR3 length: 16 amino acids. From germline, CDR1 is SGHRS and CDR2 YFSETQ. In nucleotides, the CDR3 is TGCGCCAGCAGCTTGGCCCAAGGACAGGGTCACTATGGCTACACCTTC. Encoded protein: CASSLAQGQGHYGYTF.

The gene calls are TRBV6-5 and TRBJ2-5; 7 bases map to TRBD1. Germline values: CDR1 MNHEY, CDR2 SVGAGI. V shed 10 bases, J shed 3 bases, and the junction held 11 bases outside the gene matches. The CDR3 runs to 14 residues. CDR3 residues: CATATGFTKETQYF. The CDR3 nucleotides read TGTGCCACCGCGACAGGGTTCACCAAAGAGACCCAGTACTTC.

The chain recombines TRBV6-2 or TRBV6-3 with TRBJ1-5, with D perhaps TRBD1 (6 bases). Germline lookup yields CDR1 MNHEY and CDR2 SVGEGT. Deletions cut 5 bases from V and 9 bases from J, with 11 bases between. This CDR3 is 12 amino acids long. The CDR3 protein is CASSAIGGPQHF. DNA for the CDR3: TGTGCCAGCAGTGCAATAGGGGGGCCCCAGCATTTT.

J is TRBJ2-7 and V is TRBV12-5, with 12 bases fitting TRBD2. The junction had 6 bases not matched to a gene; V was cut back by 5 bases and J by 4 bases. There are 15 residues in the CDR3. Germline V lookup: CDR1 LGHNT, CDR2 FRNRAP. The CDR3 loop is CASGQRTSGVYEQYF. In DNA form, the CDR3 reads TGTGCTAGTGGTCAAAGGACTAGCGGGGTTTACGAGCAGTACTTC.

The V call is TRBV19, the J call TRBJ1-4, with 8 bases matching TRBD1. The CDR3 length is 15 residues. V was pared by 6 bases and J by 3 bases, with 6 bases of the junction left unmatched. Looked up from germline, CDR1 is LNHDA and CDR2 is SQIVND (reference sequence). In nucleotides, the CDR3 is TGTGCCAGTAGGCTGGACAGGGCTGCTAATGAAAAACTGTTTTTT. It codes for CASRLDRAANEKLFF.

The chain employs TRBV2 and TRBJ2-3; 12 bases are shared with TRBD2. Germline CDR1 and CDR2: SNHLY and FYNNEI. The CDR3 has 19 amino acids. The junction had 18 bases not matched to a gene; V was cut back by 5 bases and J by 6 bases. CDR3 residues: CASSSRQGATSGGLDTQYF. The CDR3, as DNA: TGTGCCAGCAGTTCCCGACAGGGGGCGACTAGCGGGGGACTGGATACGCAGTATTTT.

The V gene is TRBV5-1, the J gene TRBJ2-7; D might be TRBD1 (5 bases). The V end was cut by 4 bases, the J end by 0 bases, with 23 bases between. Germline CDR1 is SGHRS and CDR2 is YFSETQ. The CDR3 has 18 residues. CDR3 in DNA: TGCGCCAGCAGCCCGGCCCCTCTCAGACAGCCGAGCTCCTACGAGCAGTACTTC. This gives the protein CASSPAPLRQPSSYEQYF.

This chain joins TRBV5-1 and TRBJ2-1; 7 bases line up with TRBD2. Germline V gene sequence: CDR1 SGHRS, CDR2 YFSETQ. The CDR3 extends over 14 amino acids. V trimming: 2 bases; J trimming: 8 bases; junction bases outside the gene matches: 7. CDR3 loop: CASSFGGRGHEQFF. In DNA, the CDR3 is TGCGCCAGCAGCTTTGGCGGGAGAGGCCATGAGCAGTTCTTC. Full variable domain (rest looked up from reference TRBV5-1 and TRBJ2-1): KAGVTQTPRYLIKTRGQQVTLSCSPISGHRSVSWYQQTPGQGLQFLFEYFSETQRNKGNFPGRFSGRQFSNSRSEMNVSTLELGDSALYLCASSFGGRGHEQFFGPGTRLTVL.

The chain carries TRBV5-1 and TRBJ2-2; the D is unclear. V was cut by 4 bases and J by 7 bases, with 8 bases left in between. The CDR3 contains 12 residues. Germline V CDR1 and CDR2: SGHRS, YFSETQ. CDR3 in amino acids: CASSPTIGELFF. CDR3 nucleotides: TGCGCCAGCAGCCCCACTATCGGGGAGCTGTTTTTT.

This clone was counted between two and nine times. V usage is TRBV11-2 and J usage is TRBJ2-2; TRBD1 agrees at 11 bases. CDR1 is SGHAT and CDR2 is FQNNGV in the germline V gene. The CDR3 has 14 amino acids. The V segment lost 5 bases and the J segment 5 bases; nucleotides outside the gene matches: 1. CDR3 in amino acids: CASSRDRGTGELFF. The CDR3 nucleotides are TGTGCCAGCAGCCGGGACAGGGGGACCGGGGAGCTGTTTTTT.

The chain has TRBV7-2 and TRBJ2-7, with D possibly matching TRBD2 (7 bases). V was clipped by 3 bases and J by 5 bases, with 17 bases between them. This CDR3 contains 15 residues. In germline, CDR1 is SGHTA, CDR2 FQGNSA. The CDR3 loop is CASSFGGGGRNEQYF. The DNA of the CDR3 is TGTGCCAGCAGCTTTGGGGGCGGGGGCCGGAACGAGCAGTACTTC.

This chain connects TRBV6-5 to TRBJ1-1; the D is unclear. In germline, CDR1 is MNHEY, CDR2 SVGAGI. Trimming took 6 bases from V and 2 from J, leaving 10 bases between them. The CDR3 contains 13 residues. The CDR3 is CASSLRLNTEAFF. In DNA form, the CDR3 reads TGTGCCAGCAGCCTCCGACTAAACACTGAAGCTTTCTTT.

The chain couples TRBV5-8 to TRBJ2-5; 7 bases are shared with TRBD1. The CDR3 has 16 amino acids. V lost 5 bases to trimming and J lost 0 bases; unmatched junction nucleotides: 10. Germline CDR1 SGHTS, CDR2 YDEGEE. The CDR3 bases are TGTGCCAGCAGTACAGGGGTAGGCCCCAACCAAGAGACCCAGTACTTC. It encodes CASSTGVGPNQETQYF.

The chain combines TRBV24-1 with TRBJ2-2; D perhaps matches TRBD1 (5 bases). Germline V CDR1 and CDR2: KGHDR, SFDVKD. V dropped 7 bases and J dropped 3 bases, with 5 bases sitting between them. The CDR3 has 12 amino acids. For the CDR3, the DNA is TGTGCCACCAGAGGGGACACCGGGGAGCTGTTTTTT. Translated, it gives CATRGDTGELFF.

The CDR3 loop is CASGGLAGGEETQYF. The CDR3 DNA follows: TGTGCCAGCGGCGGACTAGCGGGGGGAGAAGAGACCCAGTACTTC. The rearrangement joins TRBV6-5 to TRBJ2-5, with 14 bases fitting TRBD2. In germline, CDR1 is MNHEY, CDR2 SVGAGI. After removal of 8 bases from V and 3 bases from J, the junction contained 5 bases not matched to a gene. The CDR3 loop spans 15 amino acids.